This passage covers 22 T cell receptor beta chains from one sample sequenced in a study of Graves' ophthalmopathy and Graves' hyperthyroidism. RNA served as the template for amplifying TCR beta CDR3 regions. An initial RT-PCR round employing HTBI primers preceded a second-round multiplex PCR. TCRdb itself ran the multiplex PCR reads through MiXCR, one entry per CDR3 protein. The sample consists of about 370,000 distinct CDR3 sequences, about a sixth of them appearing once. The specimen was peripheral blood. The receptors originated from an adult woman with stable Graves' hyperthyroidism.

This clonotype was seen many times. This chain connects TRBV7-3 to TRBJ2-7; 9 positions agree with TRBD1. The CDR3 runs to 17 residues. The V and J ends lost 4 bases and 3 bases, in that order; junction bases with no gene match: 13. Germline V CDR1 and CDR2: SGHTA, FQGTGA. The CDR3 nucleotides are TGTGCCAGCAGCTCTCAACCTGAGGACAGGGGACACTACGAGCAGTACTTC. Protein sequence: CASSSQPEDRGHYEQYF. The whole variable domain, remainder taken from reference TRBV7-3 and TRBJ2-7, is GAGVSQTPSNKVTEKGKYVELRCDPISGHTALYWYRQSLGQGPEFLIYFQGTGAADDSGLPNDRFFAVRPEGSVSTLKIQRTERGDSAVYLCASSSQPEDRGHYEQYFGPGTRLTVT.

This clonotype was counted at least ten times. The chain has TRBV7-8 and TRBJ1-2; a possible D gene is TRBD1 (5 bases). This CDR3 is built from 16 residues. Germline loops: CDR1 SGHVS, CDR2 FQNEAQ. Between the trimmed V and J ends, which lost 0 bases and 7 bases, there was a span of 18 bases. The CDR3 loop reads CASSLAQGLSSVGYTF. The CDR3 coding sequence is TGTGCCAGCAGCTTAGCGCAGGGTTTAAGTTCGGTTGGCTACACCTTC. Drawing the rest from reference TRBV7-8 and TRBJ1-2, the complete variable domain is GAGVSQSPRYKVAKRGQDVALRCDPISGHVSLFWYQQALGQGPEFLTYFQNEAQLDKSGLPSDRFFAERPEGSVSTLKIQRTQQEDSAVYLCASSLAQGLSSVGYTFGSGTRLTVV.

This clonotype appeared many times. Just one base apart from a much larger clone, this may be a read error. The rearrangement uses TRBV7-2 and TRBJ1-1, with D possibly TRBD1 on 6 matching bases. The CDR3 runs to 13 residues. Per germline, CDR1 SGHTA and CDR2 FQGNSA. CDR3 sequence: CASSFQGNPEAFF. CDR3 nucleotide sequence: TGTGCCAGCAGCTTTCAGGGGAACCCTGAAGCTTTCTTT.

This clonotype occurred many times. This chain uses TRBV5-1 with TRBJ2-7; D assignment may be TRBD1 or TRBD2 (5 bases each). Trimming removed 3 bases from V and 4 bases from J, with 8 bases in between. Germline loops: CDR1 SGHRS, CDR2 YFSETQ. The CDR3 contains 12 residues. CDR3 sequence (DNA): TGCGCCAGCAGCTGGTGGGGGTACGAGCAGTACTTC. Its translation is CASSWWGYEQYF. The whole variable domain, filled in from reference TRBV5-1 and TRBJ2-7, reads KAGVTQTPRYLIKTRGQQVTLSCSPISGHRSVSWYQQTPGQGLQFLFEYFSETQRNKGNFPGRFSGRQFSNSRSEMNVSTLELGDSALYLCASSWWGYEQYFGPGTRLTVT.

This clonotype has a handful of counts. This chain joins TRBV10-3 and TRBJ2-7; D is ambiguous. V shed 7 bases and J shed 0 bases, with 13 bases lying between them. The CDR3 runs 14 residues. The germline V gene has CDR1 ENHRY and CDR2 SYGVKD. CDR3 nucleotide sequence: TGTGCCATCAAGGACCAGCAGAGCTCCTACGAGCAGTACTTC. It is translated as CAIKDQQSSYEQYF.

At least ten counts were recorded for this clonotype. The V call is TRBV4-1, the J call TRBJ2-2; maybe TRBD1 (5 bases). V shed 7 bases and J shed 7 bases, with 19 bases lying between them. Germline V CDR1 and CDR2: MGHRA, YSYEKL. This CDR3 has 15 residues. In DNA form, the CDR3 reads TGCGCCAGCAACCCCGTGCTGACAGAGCGCGGGGAGCTGTTTTTT. Its protein product is CASNPVLTERGELFF.

This clonotype was recorded many times. The gene calls are TRBV12-3 or TRBV12-4 and TRBJ2-7; 9 nucleotides match TRBD1. The length of the CDR3 is 15 residues. V was pared by 5 bases and J by 6 bases, with 11 bases of the junction left unmatched. The CDR3 is CASSEGTGWSAEQYF. The CDR3 DNA reads as TGTGCCAGCAGTGAGGGGACAGGGTGGTCCGCCGAGCAGTACTTC.

This rearrangement joins TRBV3-1 to TRBJ1-2; TRBD1 might be the D (5 bases). The V gene lost 1 base and the J gene lost 4 bases, with 7 bases spanning the gap. The CDR3 has 13 residues. Germline loops: CDR1 LGHDT, CDR2 YNNKEL (reference sequence). The CDR3 nucleotides read TGTGCCAGCAGCCAAGGACAGCGCTATGGCTACACCTTC. This encodes CASSQGQRYGYTF.

This clonotype has just a few counts. This chain links TRBV15 with TRBJ2-4, with no clear D. The CDR3 extends over 16 amino acids. Trimming removed 1 base at V and 0 bases at J, with 10 bases between. Germline V CDR1 and CDR2: LNHNV, YYDKDF (reference sequence). CDR3 residues: CATSRVGNLAKNIQYF. In DNA form, the CDR3 reads TGTGCCACCAGCAGAGTAGGGAACCTAGCCAAAAACATTCAGTACTTC.

This clonotype was recorded many times. This rearrangement joins TRBV2 to TRBJ2-5; TRBD1 matches 9 bases. The CDR3 runs 12 residues. Trimming at V came to 6 bases and at J to 4 bases, leaving 0 bases not matched to a gene. Looked up from germline, CDR1 is SNHLY and CDR2 is FYNNEI. CDR3 DNA: TGTGCCAGCAGGGACAGGGGAGAGACCCAGTACTTC. It specifies CASRDRGETQYF.

In this sample, this clonotype turned up a few times. The chain combines TRBV11-2 with TRBJ2-2, with D possibly matching TRBD2 (5 bases). V was trimmed by 5 bases and J by 6 bases, leaving 22 bases between them. Germline-derived CDR1 and CDR2 are SGHAT and FQNNGV. The CDR3 length is 17 residues. Here the CDR3 DNA reads TGTGCCAGCAGCGGACGGTTGGTGGTGGCCGGGGCCGGGGAGCTGTTTTTT. It is translated as CASSGRLVVAGAGELFF.

The chain links TRBV2 to TRBJ2-5, with D possibly being TRBD1 (5 bases). The CDR3 contains 13 residues. Trimming took 6 bases from V and 5 from J, leaving 13 bases between them. CDR1 SNHLY and CDR2 FYNNEI come from the germline V gene. DNA of the CDR3: TGTGCCAGCAGCGCACAGGTCTGGGAGACCCAGTACTTC. It yields the protein CASSAQVWETQYF.

This clonotype was seen a handful of times. One end of the junction does not line up with germline, which may come from a read error. The V and J genes are TRBV29-1 and TRBJ2-6, with no clear D. The germline gives CDR1 SQVTM, CDR2 ANQGSEA. This CDR3 comprises 13 residues. CDR3: CGVGSSGANVLTF. The CDR3 DNA reads as TGCGGCGTTGGTAGCTCTGGGGCCAACGTCCTGACTTTC.

The V and J genes are TRBV11-1 and TRBJ2-7; D gene ambiguous. Germline CDR1 is SGHAT and CDR2 is FQDESV (reference sequence). The V and J ends lost 3 bases and 0 bases respectively, with 18 bases between them. The CDR3 has 17 amino acids. CDR3 in amino acids: CASSLPFRGRYSYEQYF. CDR3 coding DNA: TGTGCCAGCAGCTTGCCGTTTCGTGGCAGGTACTCCTACGAGCAGTACTTC. Combining the CDR3 with reference TRBV11-1 and TRBJ2-7 gives the whole variable domain EAEVAQSPRYKITEKSQAVAFWCDPISGHATLYWYRQILGQGPELLVQFQDESVVDDSQLPKDRFSAERLKGVDSTLKIQPAELGDSAMYLCASSLPFRGRYSYEQYFGPGTRLTVT.

In its sample, this clonotype was seen many times. This sequence joins TRBV6-5 and TRBJ2-5; TRBD2 might be the D (5 bases). CDR1 is MNHEY, CDR2 SVGAGI, per germline. The CDR3 is 14 amino acids. Trimming removed 0 bases from V and 3 bases from J, with 8 bases in between. The CDR3 bases are TGTGCCAGCAGTTACTCGACGGGAAAAGAGACCCAGTACTTC. It codes for CASSYSTGKETQYF.

This clonotype appeared many times. The V and J genes are TRBV6-5 and TRBJ1-1; TRBD1 might be the D (5 bases). The CDR3 spans 15 residues. The ends were cut back, 6 bases at V and 0 bases at J, with 14 bases in the middle. Germline CDR1 is MNHEY and CDR2 is SVGAGI. Here the CDR3 DNA reads TGTGCCAGCAGACCCACGGCGGGGGTGAACACTGAAGCTTTCTTT. Translating it yields CASRPTAGVNTEAFF.

Many counts were recorded for this clonotype. This chain links TRBV28 with TRBJ1-5; no clear D. Trimming removed 3 bases at V and 0 bases at J, with 6 bases between. Germline V gene lookup returns CDR1 MDHEN and CDR2 SYDVKM. The length of the CDR3 is 14 residues. The CDR3 nucleotides read TGTGCCAGCAGTTTCGTTCCTAGCAATCAGCCCCAGCATTTT. This gives the protein CASSFVPSNQPQHF.

The chain combines TRBV7-2 with TRBJ2-2; D tentatively fits TRBD1 or TRBD2 (5 bases each). This CDR3 is 13 amino acids long. V lost 8 bases and J lost 0, with 7 bases in between. Germline V gene data show CDR1 as SGHTA and CDR2 as FQGNSA. DNA of the CDR3: TGTGCCAGCTGGGGGACGAACACCGGGGAGCTGTTTTTT. Protein: CASWGTNTGELFF.

This clonotype was detected ten times or more. The rearrangement uses TRBV19 and TRBJ2-5; D gene uncertain. CDR3 length equals 15 residues. Between the trimmed V and J ends, which lost 3 bases and 2 bases, there was a span of 13 bases. Per the germline V gene, CDR1 is LNHDA and CDR2 is SQIVND (reference sequence). As DNA, the CDR3 is TGTGCCAGTAGTATCTCCACGTTAGTACAAGAGACCCAGTACTTC. Encoded protein: CASSISTLVQETQYF.

This clonotype came up many times. This sequence joins TRBV7-2 and TRBJ1-2, with TRBD1 as a possible D gene (5 bases). The CDR3 runs to 14 residues. Per the germline V gene, CDR1 is SGHTA and CDR2 is FQGNSA. V lost 3 bases and J lost 4, with 12 bases in between. The CDR3 protein is CASSLTTEGYGYTF. CDR3 DNA sequence: TGTGCCAGCAGCTTGACGACAGAAGGCTATGGCTACACCTTC.

This chain connects TRBV7-8 to TRBJ2-5; 14 bases align to TRBD2. Looked up from germline, CDR1 is SGHVS and CDR2 is FQNEAQ. The CDR3 has 19 residues. J gave up 2 bases and V 5 bases, and 13 bases lay outside the gene matches. The CDR3 nucleotides read TGTGCCAGCAGCGCGCCCGGGACTAGCGGGAGAAGACGGCAAGAGACCCAGTACTTC. It encodes CASSAPGTSGRRRQETQYF.

This clonotype was counted at least ten times. The J gene is TRBJ2-5, the V gene TRBV6-1; D unresolved. Germline CDR1 and CDR2: MNHNS and SASEGT. The CDR3 is 16 residues long. With 6 bases removed from V and 1 base from J, the gap between germline ends came to 18 bases. The CDR3 DNA follows: TGTGCCAGCAGCCGACGCCGGACGGCTCTCCAAGAGACCCAGTACTTC. This gives the protein CASSRRRTALQETQYF.